The clone carrying this TCR beta chain turned up a few times. The sample originates from a study of Graves' ophthalmopathy and Graves' hyperthyroidism. Germline CDR1 SNHLY, CDR2 FYNNEI. The CDR3 contains 17 residues. Trimming stripped 6 bases from V and 1 base from J, with 19 bases between. Transcripts of RNA were the source for amplifying TCR beta CDR3 regions. First-round RT-PCR relied on HTBI primers, and a second-round multiplex PCR came next. MiXCR, run by TCRdb on the multiplex PCR reads, gives a single entry per CDR3 protein. The repertoire holds a few hundred thousand distinct CDR3 sequences, with 15% to 17% as singletons.

The specimen sequenced was peripheral blood. This chain links TRBV2 with TRBJ1-5, with a weak D call TRBD1 (5 bases). The sequence came from a woman aged 18-29 years with stable Graves' hyperthyroidism. The CDR3 reads CASRPGTPLMSNQPQHF. CDR3 nucleotide sequence: TGTGCCAGCAGACCCGGGACCCCTCTAATGAGCAATCAGCCCCAGCATTTT.